Sequencing of this T cell receptor beta chain was carried out in a study of blood T cell repertoires in COVID-19. The sample holds a few counts of this clone. With V trimmed by 4 bases and J by 11 bases, 12 bases remained unmatched. CDR3 length: 15 residues. Germline V gene data show CDR1 as MNHEY and CDR2 as SMNVEV (reference sequence). Clones were sequenced by immunoSEQ multiplex PCR, and TCRdb holds only the in-frame ones, with some missing. The data contain approximately 140,000 clones, 70% to 85% of them singletons. The genes are TRBV27 and TRBJ2-1, with 9 bases aligning to TRBD2. This TCR came from a woman at least 80 years old in a cohort sampled during active or convalescent COVID-19. Sequenced: peripheral blood. The DNA of the CDR3 is TGTGCCAGCAGTTACCAGCCGGGACTAGCAGGGCAGCAGTTCTTC. Amino acid sequence: CASSYQPGLAGQQFF.